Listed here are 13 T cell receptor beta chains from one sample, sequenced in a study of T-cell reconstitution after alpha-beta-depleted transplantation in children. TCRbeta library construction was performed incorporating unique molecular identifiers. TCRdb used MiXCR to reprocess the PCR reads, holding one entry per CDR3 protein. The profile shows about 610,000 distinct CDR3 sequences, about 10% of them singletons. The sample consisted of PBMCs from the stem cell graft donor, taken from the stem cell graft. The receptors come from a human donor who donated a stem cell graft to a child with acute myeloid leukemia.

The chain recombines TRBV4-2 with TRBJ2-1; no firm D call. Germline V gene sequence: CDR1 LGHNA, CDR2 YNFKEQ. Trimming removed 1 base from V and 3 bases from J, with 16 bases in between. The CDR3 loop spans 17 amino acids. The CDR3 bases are TGTGCCAGCAGCCAAGCCCCCCTCGCAACGGGCTACAATGAGCAGTTCTTC. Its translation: CASSQAPLATGYNEQFF.

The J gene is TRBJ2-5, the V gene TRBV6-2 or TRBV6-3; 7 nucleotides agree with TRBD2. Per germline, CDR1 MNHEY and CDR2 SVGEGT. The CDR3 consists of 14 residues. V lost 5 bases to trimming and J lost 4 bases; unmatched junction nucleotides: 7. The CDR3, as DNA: TGTGCCAGCAGTAGCCTTCCGGGGGGAGAGACCCAGTACTTC. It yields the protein CASSSLPGGETQYF.

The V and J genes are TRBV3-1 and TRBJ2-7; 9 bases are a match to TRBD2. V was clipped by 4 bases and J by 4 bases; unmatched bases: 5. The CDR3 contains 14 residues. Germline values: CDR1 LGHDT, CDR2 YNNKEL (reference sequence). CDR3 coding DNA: TGTGCCAGCAGCCGTACGACTAGCGGATACGAGCAGTACTTC. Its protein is CASSRTTSGYEQYF.

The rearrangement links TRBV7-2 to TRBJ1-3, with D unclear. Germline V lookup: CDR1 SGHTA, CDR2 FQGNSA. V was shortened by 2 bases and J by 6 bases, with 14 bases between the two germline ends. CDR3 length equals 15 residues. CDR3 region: CASSLYSAGANTIYF. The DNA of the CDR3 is TGTGCCAGCAGCTTATACAGCGCGGGCGCAAACACCATATATTTT. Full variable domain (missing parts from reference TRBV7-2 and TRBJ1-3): GAGVSQSPSNKVTEKGKDVELRCDPISGHTALYWYRQSLGQGLEFLIYFQGNSAPDKSGLPSDRFSAERTGGSVSTLTIQRTQQEDSAVYLCASSLYSAGANTIYFGEGSWLTVV.

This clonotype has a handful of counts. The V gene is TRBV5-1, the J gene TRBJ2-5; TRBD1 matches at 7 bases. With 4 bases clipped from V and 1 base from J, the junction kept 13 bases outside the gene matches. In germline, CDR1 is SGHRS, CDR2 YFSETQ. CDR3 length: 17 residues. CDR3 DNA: TGCGCCAGCAGCGGCGGACAGGACAGGACAACCCAAGAGACCCAGTACTTC. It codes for CASSGGQDRTTQETQYF.

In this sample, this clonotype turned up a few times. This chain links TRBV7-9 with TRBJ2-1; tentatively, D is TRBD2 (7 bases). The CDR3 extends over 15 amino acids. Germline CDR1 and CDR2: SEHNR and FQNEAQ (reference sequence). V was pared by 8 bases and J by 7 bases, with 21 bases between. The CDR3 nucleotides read TGTGCCAGCGCAGGCGTAGGGGGGGCAGTTAATGAGCAGTTCTTC. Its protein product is CASAGVGGAVNEQFF.

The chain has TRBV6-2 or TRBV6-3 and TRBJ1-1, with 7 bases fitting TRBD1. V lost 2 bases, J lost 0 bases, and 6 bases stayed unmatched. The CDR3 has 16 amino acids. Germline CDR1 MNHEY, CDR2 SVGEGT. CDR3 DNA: TGTGCCAGCAGTTACCCAACGACAGGGATGAACACTGAAGCTTTCTTT. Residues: CASSYPTTGMNTEAFF.

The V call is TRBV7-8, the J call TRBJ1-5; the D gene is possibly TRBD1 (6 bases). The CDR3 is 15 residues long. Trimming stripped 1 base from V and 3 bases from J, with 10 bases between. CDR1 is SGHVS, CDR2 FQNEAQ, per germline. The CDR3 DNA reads TGTGCCAGCAGCTTAGTGGGGGCCTTCAATCAGCCCCAGCATTTT. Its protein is CASSLVGAFNQPQHF.

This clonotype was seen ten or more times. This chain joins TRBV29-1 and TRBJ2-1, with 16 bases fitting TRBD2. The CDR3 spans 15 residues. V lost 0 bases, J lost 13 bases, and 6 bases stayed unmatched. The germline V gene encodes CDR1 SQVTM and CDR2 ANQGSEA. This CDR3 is CSVEDEGLAGGTQFF. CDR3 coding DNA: TGCAGCGTTGAAGATGAGGGACTAGCGGGAGGGACCCAGTTCTTC.

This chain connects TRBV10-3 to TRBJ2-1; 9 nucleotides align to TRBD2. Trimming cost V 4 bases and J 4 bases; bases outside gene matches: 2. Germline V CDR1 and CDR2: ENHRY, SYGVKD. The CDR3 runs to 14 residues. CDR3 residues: CAISVSGGYNEQFF. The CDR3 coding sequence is TGTGCCATCAGTGTAAGCGGGGGGTACAATGAGCAGTTCTTC.

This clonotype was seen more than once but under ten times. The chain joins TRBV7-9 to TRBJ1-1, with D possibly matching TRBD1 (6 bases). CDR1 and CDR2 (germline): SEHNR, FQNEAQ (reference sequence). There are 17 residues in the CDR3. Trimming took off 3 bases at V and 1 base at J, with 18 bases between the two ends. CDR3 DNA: TGTGCCAGCAGCTTTTCGACAGGCCCGAGCCGGAACACTGAAGCTTTCTTT. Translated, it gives CASSFSTGPSRNTEAFF.

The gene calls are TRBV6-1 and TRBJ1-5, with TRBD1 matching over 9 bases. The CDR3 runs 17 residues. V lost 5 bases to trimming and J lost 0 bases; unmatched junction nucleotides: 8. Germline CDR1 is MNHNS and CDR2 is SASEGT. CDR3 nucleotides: TGTGCCAGCAGTCCCAGGACAGGGGTCGATAGCAATCAGCCCCAGCATTTT. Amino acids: CASSPRTGVDSNQPQHF.

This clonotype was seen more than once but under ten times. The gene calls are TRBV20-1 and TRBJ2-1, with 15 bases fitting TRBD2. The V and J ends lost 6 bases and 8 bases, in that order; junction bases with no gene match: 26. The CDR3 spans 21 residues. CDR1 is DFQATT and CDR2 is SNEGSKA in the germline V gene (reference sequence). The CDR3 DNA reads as TGCAGTGCCCCCCAAGATCTCGTACCTCCTAGAGGGACTAGCGGGAGGCATGAGCAGTTCTTC. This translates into CSAPQDLVPPRGTSGRHEQFF.